This T cell receptor (beta chain) was observed in a study of HIV-infected children after antiretroviral therapy interruption. Turning to the study itself: Median age was about 10 years (interruption) and 7 to 8 years (continuous).

Treatment in this sample: PENTA 11 planned treatment interruption arm or continuous ART arm. This clonotype was seen ten or more times. V was clipped by 7 bases and J by 6 bases; unmatched bases: 14. The CDR3 covers 16 residues. Unique molecular identifiers were included in an RNA-based 3' RACE TCR library. TCRdb re-analysed the 3' RACE reads in MiXCR, keeping a single row per CDR3 protein. The sample holds tens of thousands of distinct CDR3 sequences; 4.3% are singletons and the top ten take 0.7%. V gene TRBV12-3 or TRBV12-4 combines with J gene TRBJ2-2; 7 nucleotides line up with TRBD2. Sequencing was performed on CD45RA+ CD4+ T cells from PBMCs, pooled from several time points, taken from a donor given antiretroviral therapy, either interrupted or continuous. Documented subset: naive CD4+ CD45RA+ CD45RO- T cells. This receptor was obtained from a pool of human donors with HIV. The DNA of the CDR3 is TGTGCCAGCACCTCGGGAGGACGAGGAGCTTCCGGGGAGCTGTTTTTT. Its protein is CASTSGGRGASGELFF.